A single sample is the source of the 16 T cell receptor beta chains below, sequenced in a study of T cell repertoires in cytomegalovirus infection. Their antigen targets remain unknown. TCRdb fed the reads into MiXCR, producing one record per CDR3 protein. In the table there are around 430,000 distinct CDR3 sequences, 40% to 50% of which are singletons. The sample consisted of cultured PBMCs, taken from culture after CMV antigen stimulation. The receptors shown here come from a human donor in good health (CMV status not recorded). Some clones in this sample may be carry-over from other donors' samples.

The CDR3 here is CASSDPGGSNQPQHF. CDR3 in DNA: TGTGCCAGCAGTGATCCAGGGGGCAGCAATCAGCCCCAGCATTTT. The chain recombines TRBV6-1 with TRBJ1-5; 8 bases agree with TRBD1. The CDR3 length is 15 residues. J was trimmed by 1 base and V by 3 bases; bases with no gene match: 2. The V gene's germline CDR1 is MNHNS and CDR2 SASEGT.

J is TRBJ2-7 and V is TRBV7-8, with D possibly being TRBD2 (5 bases). With 5 bases removed from V and 5 bases from J, the gap between germline ends came to 16 bases. Per the germline V gene, CDR1 is SGHVS and CDR2 is FQNEAQ. The CDR3 is made up of 14 amino acids. CDR3 sequence (DNA): TGTGCCAGCAGCGAAGCGGTTCGTGGTGACGAGCAGTACTTC. As protein: CASSEAVRGDEQYF. The variable domain in full, completed from reference TRBV7-8 and TRBJ2-7, reads GAGVSQSPRYKVAKRGQDVALRCDPISGHVSLFWYQQALGQGPEFLTYFQNEAQLDKSGLPSDRFFAERPEGSVSTLKIQRTQQEDSAVYLCASSEAVRGDEQYFGPGTRLTVT.

In its sample, this clonotype was seen a few times. This sequence joins TRBV20-1 and TRBJ1-1; D is perhaps TRBD1 (5 bases). CDR1 is DFQATT, CDR2 SNEGSKA, per germline (reference sequence). The CDR3 runs 14 residues. With 3 bases removed from V and 4 bases from J, the gap between germline ends came to 15 bases. The CDR3 DNA reads as TGCAGTGCTAGGCGGGGGGGAGCCAGCACTGAAGCTTTCTTT. Encoded protein: CSARRGGASTEAFF.

This chain joins TRBV2 and TRBJ1-2, with 8 bases matching TRBD1. CDR1 and CDR2 (germline): SNHLY, FYNNEI. The CDR3 has 14 amino acids. The V and J ends lost 7 bases and 6 bases, in that order; junction bases with no gene match: 10. Here the CDR3 reads CASTDDQGADGYTF. DNA for the CDR3: TGTGCCAGCACCGACGACCAGGGGGCGGATGGCTACACCTTC. Variable domain in full (rest from reference TRBV2 and TRBJ1-2): EPEVTQTPSHQVTQMGQEVILRCVPISNHLYFYWYRQILGQKVEFLVSFYNNEISEKSEIFDDQFSVERPDGSNFTLKIRSTKLEDSAMYFCASTDDQGADGYTFGSGTRLTVV.

The rearrangement joins TRBV6-6 to TRBJ2-1; 10 bases match TRBD2. There are 14 residues in the CDR3. The V gene's germline CDR1 is MNHNY and CDR2 SVGAGI (reference sequence). The trim removed 6 bases at V and 9 bases at J, leaving 8 bases unmatched. Here the CDR3 DNA reads TGTGCCAGCAGCCTCCCTAGCGGGGGAGGTGAGCAGTTCTTC. This codes for CASSLPSGGGEQFF.

The V gene is TRBV28, the J gene TRBJ1-1, with D tentatively TRBD1 (5 bases). The length of the CDR3 is 14 residues. The V and J ends lost 6 bases and 2 bases respectively, with 13 bases between them. The germline V gene encodes CDR1 MDHEN and CDR2 SYDVKM. CDR3 sequence: CASRAPQENTEAFF. CDR3 nucleotides: TGTGCCAGCAGGGCCCCACAGGAAAACACTGAAGCTTTCTTT.

This clonotype came up a few times. This rearrangement joins TRBV7-8 to TRBJ2-1, with 9 bases matching TRBD2. Germline loops: CDR1 SGHVS, CDR2 FQNEAQ. V was pared by 7 bases and J by 5 bases, with 9 bases of the junction left unmatched. The CDR3 loop spans 15 amino acids. In DNA form, the CDR3 reads TGTGCCAGCACCGCTGGAGCTAGCGGGAACAATGAGCAGTTCTTC. Residues: CASTAGASGNNEQFF.

This clonotype was counted many times. The genes are TRBV7-2 and TRBJ2-7, with 7 bases that match TRBD2. The CDR3 length is 14 residues. V dropped 4 bases and J dropped 3; count of bases not matched to a gene: 6. CDR1 is SGHTA, CDR2 FQGNSA, per germline. The CDR3 protein is CASSSGRGDYEQYF. CDR3 coding DNA: TGTGCCAGCAGCTCGGGACGGGGGGACTACGAGCAGTACTTC.

V and J are TRBV5-4 and TRBJ1-3, with a tentative D call TRBD1 (6 bases). CDR1 and CDR2 (germline): SGHNT, YYREEE (reference sequence). The CDR3 is 16 residues long. Deletions cut 5 bases from V and 0 bases from J, with 15 bases between. CDR3 amino acids: CASSRTAESSGNTIYF. The CDR3, as DNA: TGTGCCAGCAGTCGGACAGCCGAAAGCTCTGGAAACACCATATATTTT.

The genes are TRBV19 and TRBJ2-7; D is undetermined. Deletions cut 3 bases from V and 1 base from J, with 10 bases between. The germline gives CDR1 LNHDA, CDR2 SQIVND (reference sequence). The CDR3 has 14 residues. The CDR3 reads CASSIGSLSYEQYF. CDR3 nucleotides: TGTGCCAGTAGTATCGGGTCCCTTTCCTACGAGCAGTACTTC.

This clonotype has only a few counts. V and J are TRBV19 and TRBJ2-1; TRBD1 matches at 10 bases. Trimming at V came to 1 base and at J to 6 bases, leaving 9 bases not matched to a gene. The germline V gene has CDR1 LNHDA and CDR2 SQIVND (reference sequence). This CDR3 spans 17 amino acids. In DNA form, the CDR3 reads TGTGCCAGTAGTATAGCGGGTTGGGGACAGGGGAGCAATGAGCAGTTCTTC. Translated, it gives CASSIAGWGQGSNEQFF.

The chain links TRBV15 to TRBJ2-1; the D gene is possibly TRBD1 (6 bases). The V gene's germline CDR1 is LNHNV and CDR2 YYDKDF (reference sequence). V gave up 5 bases and J gave up 7 bases, with 12 bases separating them. CDR3 length: 13 residues. CDR3 in amino acids: CATSGYRVNEQFF. As DNA, the CDR3 is TGTGCCACCAGCGGGTACAGGGTAAATGAGCAGTTCTTC.

The rearrangement links TRBV20-1 to TRBJ1-4; 8 bases are a match to TRBD1. The V segment lost 5 bases and the J segment 7 bases; nucleotides outside the gene matches: 6. This CDR3 contains 13 residues. Germline CDR1 and CDR2: DFQATT and SNEGSKA (reference sequence). This CDR3 reads CSAPTGASEKLFF. CDR3 bases: TGCAGTGCTCCGACAGGGGCCTCTGAAAAACTGTTTTTT.

CDR3 bases: TGTGCCAGCAGCCCGCAGGGGGCAAGCATCTATGGCTACACCTTC. Translation gives CASSPQGASIYGYTF. The V gene is TRBV4-2, the J gene TRBJ1-2, with TRBD1 matching 8 bases. V was pared by 4 bases and J by 4 bases, with 8 bases of the junction left unmatched. Germline assignment: CDR1 LGHNA and CDR2 YNFKEQ. The CDR3 is 15 amino acids.

The chain recombines TRBV2 with TRBJ2-7, with D tentatively TRBD1 or TRBD2 (7 bases each). Trimming pared 4 bases from V and 0 bases from J, leaving 16 bases between. Germline V CDR1 and CDR2: SNHLY, FYNNEI. CDR3 length: 16 residues. The CDR3 coding sequence is TGTGCCAGCAGTGGTGGCAGGGGGAGGGGCTCCTACGAGCAGTACTTC. Amino acid sequence: CASSGGRGRGSYEQYF.

The chain uses TRBV4-1 and TRBJ2-7, with 9 bases identical to TRBD1. V shed 1 base and J 3 bases; nucleotides not matched to a gene: 7. Per the germline V gene, CDR1 is MGHRA and CDR2 is YSYEKL. The CDR3 covers 16 residues. The CDR3 reads CASSQASGTGYYEQYF. The CDR3 region has the DNA TGCGCCAGCAGCCAAGCGTCCGGGACAGGGTACTACGAGCAGTACTTC.